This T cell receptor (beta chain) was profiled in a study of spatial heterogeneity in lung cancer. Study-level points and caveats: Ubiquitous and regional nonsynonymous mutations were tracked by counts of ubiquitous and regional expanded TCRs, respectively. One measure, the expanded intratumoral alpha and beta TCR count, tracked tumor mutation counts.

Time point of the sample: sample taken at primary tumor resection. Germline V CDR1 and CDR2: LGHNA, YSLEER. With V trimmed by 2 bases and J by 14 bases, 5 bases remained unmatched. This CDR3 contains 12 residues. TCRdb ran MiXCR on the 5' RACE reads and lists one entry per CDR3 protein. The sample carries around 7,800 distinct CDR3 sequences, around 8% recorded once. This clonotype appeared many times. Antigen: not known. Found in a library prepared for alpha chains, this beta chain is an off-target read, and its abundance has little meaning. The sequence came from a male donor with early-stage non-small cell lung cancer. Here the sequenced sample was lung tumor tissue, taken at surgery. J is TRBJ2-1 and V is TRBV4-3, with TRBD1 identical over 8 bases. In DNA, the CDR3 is TGCGCCAGCAGCCAACAACGGGACAGGAAGTTCTTC. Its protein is CASSQQRDRKFF.